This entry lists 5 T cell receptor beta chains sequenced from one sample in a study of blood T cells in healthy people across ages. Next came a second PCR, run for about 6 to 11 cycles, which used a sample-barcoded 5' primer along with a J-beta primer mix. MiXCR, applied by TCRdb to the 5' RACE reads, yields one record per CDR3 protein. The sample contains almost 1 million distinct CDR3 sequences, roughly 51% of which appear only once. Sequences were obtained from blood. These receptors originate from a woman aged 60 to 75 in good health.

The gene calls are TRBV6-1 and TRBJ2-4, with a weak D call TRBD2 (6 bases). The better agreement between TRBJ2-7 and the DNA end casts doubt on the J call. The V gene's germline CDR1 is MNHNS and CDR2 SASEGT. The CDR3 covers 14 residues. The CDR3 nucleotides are TGTGCCAGCAGTCTTAAAGGGGAGGTTTACGAGCAGTACTTC. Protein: CASSLKGEVYEQYF.

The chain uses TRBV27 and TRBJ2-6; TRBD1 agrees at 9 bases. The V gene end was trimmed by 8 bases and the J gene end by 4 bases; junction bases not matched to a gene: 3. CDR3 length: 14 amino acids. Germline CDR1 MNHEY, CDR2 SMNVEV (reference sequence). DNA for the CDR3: TGTGCCAGCGGACAGGGGAAAGGGGCCAACGTCCTGACTTTC. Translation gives CASGQGKGANVLTF.

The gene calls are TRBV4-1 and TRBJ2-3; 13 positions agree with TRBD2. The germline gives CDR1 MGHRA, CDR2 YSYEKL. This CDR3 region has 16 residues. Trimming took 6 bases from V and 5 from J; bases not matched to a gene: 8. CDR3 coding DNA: TGCGCCAGCAGGAGAACTAGCGGGAGGGTCATAGATACGCAGTATTTT. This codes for CASRRTSGRVIDTQYF.

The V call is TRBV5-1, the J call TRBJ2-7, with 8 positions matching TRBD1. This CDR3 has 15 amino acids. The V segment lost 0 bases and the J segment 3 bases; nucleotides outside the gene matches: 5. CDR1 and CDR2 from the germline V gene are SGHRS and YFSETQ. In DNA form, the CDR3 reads TGCGCCAGCAGCTTGGGCGGACAGGGCCTCTACGAGCAGTACTTC. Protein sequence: CASSLGGQGLYEQYF.

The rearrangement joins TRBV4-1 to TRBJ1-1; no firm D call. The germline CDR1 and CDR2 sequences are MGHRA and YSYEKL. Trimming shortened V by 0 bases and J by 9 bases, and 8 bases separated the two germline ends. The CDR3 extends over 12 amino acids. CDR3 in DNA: TGCGCCAGCAGCCAAGATGCCCAGAAAGCTTTCTTT. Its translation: CASSQDAQKAFF.